Listed here are 9 T cell receptor beta chains from one sample, sequenced in a study of shared clonotypes between healthy human individuals. Sequenced by immunoSEQ multiplex PCR; TCRdb stores in-frame clones only, minus some. The repertoire holds approximately 740,000 clones, with approximately 79% as singletons. Sequencing was done on a sample of memory CD4+ T cells sorted from blood. Subset specified: CD45RA-negative fraction. The receptors shown here come from a woman in her 30s in good health.

This clone was observed a few times. The chain links TRBV28 to TRBJ2-7, with 9 bases matching TRBD1. With V trimmed by 7 bases and J by 4 bases, 8 bases remained unmatched. This CDR3 is built from 14 residues. The germline V gene encodes CDR1 MDHEN and CDR2 SYDVKM. This CDR3 is CASKGGQGRYEQYF. The CDR3 nucleotides read TGTGCCAGCAAAGGGGGACAGGGCCGATACGAGCAGTACTTC. Combining the CDR3 with reference TRBV28 and TRBJ2-7 gives the whole variable domain DVKVTQSSRYLVKRTGEKVFLECVQDMDHENMFWYRQDPGLGLRLIYFSYDVKMKEKGDIPEGYSVSREKKERFSLILESASTNQTSMYLCASKGGQGRYEQYFGPGTRLTVT.

This clone has ten or more counts. The rearrangement uses TRBV28 and TRBJ1-2; 9 nucleotides agree with TRBD1. The germline V gene encodes CDR1 MDHEN and CDR2 SYDVKM. J gave up 5 bases and V 6 bases, and 4 bases lay outside the gene matches. The CDR3 is 13 residues long. The CDR3 spells CASRLTGGYGYTF. The CDR3 DNA reads TGTGCCAGCAGGTTGACAGGGGGTTATGGCTACACCTTC.

CDR3 residues: CASSLGGRQYEQYF. DNA for the CDR3: TGTGCCAGCAGTTTAGGGGGGCGTCAGTACGAGCAGTACTTC. V is TRBV28 and J is TRBJ2-7, with D tentatively TRBD1 or TRBD2 (6 bases each). The CDR3 is made up of 14 amino acids. V lost 2 bases, J lost 4 bases, and 12 bases lay in between. Germline CDR1 is MDHEN and CDR2 is SYDVKM.

The V call is TRBV6-5, the J call TRBJ1-2; no clear D. The CDR3 covers 13 residues. Trimming took 6 bases from V and 2 from J, leaving 10 bases between them. Germline V gene sequence: CDR1 MNHEY, CDR2 SVGAGI. CDR3 loop: CASRRTGNYGYTF. Here the CDR3 DNA reads TGTGCCAGCAGGCGGACGGGGAACTATGGCTACACCTTC.

This clone was recorded a few times. The chain couples TRBV7-3 to TRBJ2-2; D is unclear. The germline gives CDR1 SGHTA, CDR2 FQGTGA. V lost 5 bases and J 6 bases, leaving 13 bases between the germline ends. The CDR3 has 14 residues. In DNA, the CDR3 is TGTGCCAGCAGCCCTATCCAGTGGGCCGGGGAGCTGTTTTTT. It codes for CASSPIQWAGELFF.

This clone has ten or more counts. The V gene is TRBV19, the J gene TRBJ2-7; D gene uncertain. This CDR3 has 12 residues. Trimming cost V 5 bases and J 9 bases, with 14 bases left between them. Germline lookup yields CDR1 LNHDA and CDR2 SQIVND (reference sequence). CDR3 sequence reads: CASSAMVGWQYF. Written as DNA, the CDR3 is TGTGCCAGTAGTGCCATGGTGGGTTGGCAGTACTTC.

This clone was seen a few times. The genes are TRBV6-1 and TRBJ1-1, with TRBD1 identical over 8 bases. This CDR3 is built from 14 residues. Germline trimming cut 6 bases from V and 0 bases from J; bases unmatched to any gene: 3. Germline lookup yields CDR1 MNHNS and CDR2 SASEGT. The CDR3 sequence is CASRGTGLNTEAFF. The CDR3 DNA follows: TGTGCCAGCAGGGGGACAGGCTTGAACACTGAAGCTTTCTTT.

The chain uses TRBV6-1 and TRBJ1-5, with 7 bases matching TRBD1. V was clipped by 4 bases and J by 2 bases; unmatched bases: 5. The CDR3 is 15 residues long. In germline, CDR1 is MNHNS, CDR2 SASEGT. The CDR3 sequence is CASSGWTGRNQPQHF. CDR3 bases: TGTGCCAGCAGTGGGTGGACAGGTCGCAATCAGCCCCAGCATTTT.

V usage is TRBV2 and J usage is TRBJ1-1; D perhaps matches TRBD1 (6 bases). The germline gives CDR1 SNHLY, CDR2 FYNNEI. Trimming shortened V by 7 bases and J by 4 bases, and 13 bases separated the two germline ends. This CDR3 region has 13 residues. This chain's CDR3 is CASTKGGSTEAFF. The CDR3 DNA is TGTGCCAGCACCAAAGGGGGAAGCACTGAAGCTTTCTTT.